The entry below describes one T cell receptor beta chain. The data derive from a study of cytomegalovirus exposure and HLA in healthy donors. The CDR3 consists of 13 residues. Germline lookup yields CDR1 SQVTM and CDR2 ANQGSEA. Trimming cost V 6 bases and J 8 bases; bases outside gene matches: 10. The PCR employed 60 Vbeta primers together with 13 Jbeta primers. This table comes from immunoSEQ multiplex PCR, and its TCRdb copy is limited to in-frame clones, with some not included. The table records about 64,000 clones, about three quarters of them present only once. Sequenced: PBMCs. The rearrangement links TRBV29-1 to TRBJ1-2; 9 nucleotides line up with TRBD1. The receptor's source is a male donor in good health and CMV-seropositive. CDR3 amino acids: CSVGDRGAGGYTF. For the CDR3, the DNA is TGCAGCGTAGGCGACAGGGGGGCTGGAGGCTACACCTTC. The entire variable domain, with the rest obtained from reference TRBV29-1 and TRBJ1-2, is as follows: SAVISQKPSRDICQRGTSLTIQCQVDSQVTMMFWYRQQPGQSLTLIATANQGSEATYESGFVIDKFPISRPNLTFSTLTVSNMSPEDSSIYLCSVGDRGAGGYTFGSGTRLTVV.